This T cell receptor (beta chain) appears in the sequencing data of a study of cytomegalovirus exposure and HLA in healthy donors. Study outcomes and limitations: Whilst most TCR sequences proved rare, a subset of public TCRs occurred across many donors.

CDR3 length: 16 amino acids. Looked up from germline, CDR1 is GTSNPN and CDR2 is SVGIG (reference sequence). The V segment lost 0 bases and the J segment 5 bases; nucleotides outside the gene matches: 8. Clones were read by immunoSEQ multiplex PCR, and TCRdb kept only the in-frame ones, dropping some. The sample gives fewer than 75,000 clones, around 95% of which show up once; approximately 2% is in the top ten. Of note for this clone: Its target is not known.

The specimen sequenced was PBMCs. The TCR comes from a young woman in good health and CMV-seropositive. J is TRBJ2-1 and V is TRBV30; 9 bases fit TRBD2. The CDR3 DNA sequence: TGTGCCTGGAGTGTACCGAGCGGGGGGTACAACAATGAGCAGTTCTTC. Translating gives CAWSVPSGGYNNEQFF.